The 21 T cell receptor beta chains listed next were all sequenced from one sample in a study of shared clonotypes between healthy human individuals (dated by TCRdb to about 2020). Libraries were prepared through the immunoSEQ multiplex PCR assay. TCRdb provides this immuneACCESS table in a form limited to in-frame rearrangements. Some clones are lacking; in checked studies, under half of them reflect an unresolved V gene, and why the rest are absent is not known. Within this sample are about 610,000 clones, with more than 95% of them counted one time only. The top ten clones comprise 0.057% of the sample. The sequenced material came from naive CD4+ T cells sorted from blood. In light of the paper, this sample's cell subset or site label describes: CD45RA+ positively selected. These TCRs come from a woman in her thirties in good health.

The genes are TRBV28 and TRBJ2-2, with D hard to call. Trimming removed 3 bases from V and 9 bases from J, with 14 bases in between. The CDR3 sequence is 14 residues long. Germline CDR1 MDHEN, CDR2 SYDVKM. In nucleotides, the CDR3 is TGTGCCAGCAGTTTGAGACCCCCGGGCCGGGAGCTGTTTTTT. Residues: CASSLRPPGRELFF.

This clone occurred once. The V gene is TRBV2, the J gene TRBJ2-2; 8 nucleotides line up with TRBD1. The CDR3 spans 15 residues. CDR1 and CDR2 (germline): SNHLY, FYNNEI. J was trimmed by 6 bases and V by 6 bases; bases with no gene match: 9. The DNA for the CDR3 is TGTGCCAGCAGGGAGGACAGGGTATTATCCGGGGAGCTGTTTTTT. It translates to CASREDRVLSGELFF.

The V call is TRBV28, the J call TRBJ2-1; 11 bases map to TRBD2. This CDR3 region has 16 residues. CDR1 is MDHEN and CDR2 is SYDVKM in the germline V gene. The trim removed 4 bases at V and 5 bases at J, leaving 7 bases unmatched. The CDR3 loop is CASSSTGLAGNNEQFF. The CDR3, as DNA: TGTGCCAGCAGTTCTACCGGACTAGCGGGTAACAATGAGCAGTTCTTC.

The rearrangement uses TRBV28 and TRBJ2-1, with D possibly being TRBD1 or TRBD2 (6 bases each). CDR1 and CDR2 from the germline V gene are MDHEN and SYDVKM. CDR3 length: 13 residues. The germline V and J ends were trimmed by 7 bases and 6 bases, with 13 bases remaining between them. The CDR3 bases are TGTGCCAGCAAGGGGGGTCCCAGCAATGAGCAGTTCTTC. Translated, it gives CASKGGPSNEQFF.

The V and J genes are TRBV6-1 and TRBJ2-5, with D perhaps TRBD2 (5 bases). CDR1 and CDR2 (germline): MNHNS, SASEGT. The V gene lost 6 bases and the J gene lost 2 bases, with 10 bases spanning the gap. This CDR3 contains 13 residues. The DNA of the CDR3 is TGTGCCAGCAGGGACCCGGGGCAAGAGACCCAGTACTTC. Translated, it gives CASRDPGQETQYF.

This clone came up a few times. J is TRBJ2-5 and V is TRBV2, with 7 nucleotides matching TRBD2. Losses at the gene ends were 6 bases for V and 5 bases for J; bases not matched to a gene: 6. The CDR3 has 13 amino acids. The V gene's germline CDR1 is SNHLY and CDR2 FYNNEI. The CDR3 region is CASRATREETQYF. The CDR3 coding sequence is TGTGCCAGCAGGGCAACGCGGGAGGAGACCCAGTACTTC.

The gene calls are TRBV6-4 and TRBJ1-1, with D possibly TRBD1 on 5 matching bases. The CDR3 is 13 amino acids. The V gene lost 5 bases and the J gene lost 4 bases, with 11 bases spanning the gap. Germline CDR1 is MRHNA and CDR2 is SNTAGT. Here the CDR3 reads CASSWQGGTEAFF. The CDR3, as DNA: TGTGCCAGCAGTTGGCAGGGAGGCACTGAAGCTTTCTTT.

V usage is TRBV9 and J usage is TRBJ1-1, with 9 bases fitting TRBD1. V trimming: 3 bases; J trimming: 3 bases; junction bases outside the gene matches: 9. From germline, CDR1 is SGDLS and CDR2 YYNGEE. There are 16 residues in the CDR3. The CDR3 reads CASSAGTGRRYTEAFF. The CDR3 DNA sequence: TGTGCCAGCAGCGCCGGGACAGGGAGGAGGTACACTGAAGCTTTCTTT.

This rearrangement joins TRBV28 to TRBJ2-7, with 7 bases that match TRBD1. The CDR3 is 16 amino acids. The trim removed 5 bases at V and 4 bases at J, leaving 14 bases unmatched. CDR1 is MDHEN, CDR2 SYDVKM, per germline. The CDR3 loop is CASSLGTARRVYEQYF. CDR3 nucleotides: TGTGCCAGCAGTCTGGGGACAGCTCGAAGAGTTTACGAGCAGTACTTC.

V usage is TRBV10-3 and J usage is TRBJ1-1, with D hard to call. This CDR3 has 12 residues. The V end lost 10 bases, the J end lost 4 bases, and 13 bases lay between the germline ends. The germline V gene encodes CDR1 ENHRY and CDR2 SYGVKD. CDR3 sequence: CATAYEGTEAFF. CDR3 nucleotides: TGTGCCACCGCGTACGAGGGCACTGAAGCTTTCTTT.

The CDR3 nucleotides are TGTGCCAGCATCGGACCGGGACAGGGGACTGAAGCTTTCTTT. This sequence encodes CASIGPGQGTEAFF. The rearrangement joins TRBV28 to TRBJ1-1; 10 bases map to TRBD1. The trim removed 7 bases at V and 5 bases at J, leaving 7 bases unmatched. The length of the CDR3 is 14 residues. Germline assignment: CDR1 MDHEN and CDR2 SYDVKM.

The rearrangement links TRBV9 to TRBJ1-2, with 8 bases aligning to TRBD1. In germline, CDR1 is SGDLS, CDR2 YYNGEE. The ends lost 5 bases at V and 8 bases at J; junction bases unmatched: 8. The CDR3 is 13 residues long. Here the CDR3 reads CASSGTGRGGYTF. The CDR3 region has the DNA TGTGCCAGCAGTGGGACAGGTCGGGGGGGCTACACCTTC.

The chain recombines TRBV2 with TRBJ2-7; D is uncertain. The CDR3 covers 14 residues. Trimming took 2 bases from V and 4 from J, leaving 12 bases between them. CDR1 is SNHLY and CDR2 is FYNNEI in the germline V gene. This chain's CDR3 is CASSERAGRYEQYF. DNA for the CDR3: TGTGCCAGCAGTGAAAGGGCAGGACGTTACGAGCAGTACTTC.

The CDR3 is CASEGALRIASTDTQYF. DNA of the CDR3: TGTGCCTCTGAAGGGGCCTTAAGGATTGCTAGCACAGATACGCAGTATTTT. V and J are TRBV28 and TRBJ2-3; a weak D match, TRBD1 (5 bases). Trimming cost V 11 bases and J 0 bases, with 24 bases left between them. The CDR3 runs 17 residues. The V gene's germline CDR1 is MDHEN and CDR2 SYDVKM.

V is TRBV28 and J is TRBJ2-7; the D is unclear. The CDR3 runs 14 residues. Looked up from germline, CDR1 is MDHEN and CDR2 is SYDVKM. V was trimmed by 8 bases and J by 3 bases, leaving 17 bases between them. The CDR3 sequence is CASLEGPKFYEQYF. The CDR3 region has the DNA TGTGCCAGCTTGGAAGGACCCAAATTCTACGAGCAGTACTTC.

This clone has a single count. The genes are TRBV4-1 and TRBJ2-1; TRBD2 agrees at 13 bases. Germline assignment: CDR1 MGHRA and CDR2 YSYEKL. The CDR3 extends over 20 amino acids. Germline trimming cut 0 bases from V and 6 bases from J; bases unmatched to any gene: 14. Here the CDR3 DNA reads TGCGCCAGCAGCCAAGATATCGGCACTAGCGGGAGGGTCCGAGGCAATGAGCAGTTCTTC. Translation: CASSQDIGTSGRVRGNEQFF.

V usage is TRBV29-1 and J usage is TRBJ2-2; D gene uncertain. The CDR3 runs to 12 residues. Germline CDR1 SQVTM, CDR2 ANQGSEA. V was shortened by 6 bases and J by 8 bases, with 13 bases between the two germline ends. The CDR3 DNA follows: TGCAGCGTGAGTTCGGCCACTGGGGAGCTGTTTTTT. Amino acid sequence: CSVSSATGELFF.

This clone was detected only once. V and J are TRBV5-1 and TRBJ1-5; D is unresolved. Trimming removed 4 bases at V and 2 bases at J, with 10 bases between. Germline V gene data show CDR1 as SGHRS and CDR2 as YFSETQ. CDR3 size: 14 residues. The CDR3 DNA reads TGCGCCAGCAGCAAATCCGGTGGCAATCAGCCCCAGCATTTT. Translated: CASSKSGGNQPQHF.

The chain carries TRBV7-8 and TRBJ1-1, with D perhaps matching TRBD1 (5 bases). The CDR3 consists of 19 residues. V was trimmed by 1 base and J by 3 bases, leaving 24 bases between them. Germline loops: CDR1 SGHVS, CDR2 FQNEAQ. In DNA, the CDR3 is TGTGCCAGCAGCTTAGGGGCTTTGGGGCGTATTACGGTTGACACTGAAGCTTTCTTT. This sequence encodes CASSLGALGRITVDTEAFF.

The chain is built from TRBV7-2 and TRBJ2-3; TRBD2 is a possible D gene (6 bases). The germline V and J ends were trimmed by 4 bases and 10 bases, with 15 bases remaining between them. This CDR3 contains 13 residues. The germline V gene has CDR1 SGHTA and CDR2 FQGNSA. CDR3 nucleotide sequence: TGTGCCAGCAGCTCACACCGACTAGAAGCGCAGTATTTT. Encoded protein: CASSSHRLEAQYF.

The rearrangement links TRBV27 to TRBJ1-4; no reliable D call. CDR3 length: 13 amino acids. The germline CDR1 and CDR2 sequences are MNHEY and SMNVEV (reference sequence). V gave up 2 bases and J gave up 10 bases, with 11 bases separating them. The chain's CDR3 is CASSLVSQTKLFF. CDR3 sequence (DNA): TGTGCCAGCAGTTTAGTTTCACAGACAAAACTGTTTTTT. The full variable domain, in which reference TRBV27 and TRBJ1-4 provide the parts outside the CDR3, is EAQVTQNPRYLITVTGKKLTVTCSQNMNHEYMSWYRQDPGLGLRQIYYSMNVEVTDKGDVPEGYKVSRKEKRNFPLILESPSPNQTSLYFCASSLVSQTKLFFGSGTQLSVL.